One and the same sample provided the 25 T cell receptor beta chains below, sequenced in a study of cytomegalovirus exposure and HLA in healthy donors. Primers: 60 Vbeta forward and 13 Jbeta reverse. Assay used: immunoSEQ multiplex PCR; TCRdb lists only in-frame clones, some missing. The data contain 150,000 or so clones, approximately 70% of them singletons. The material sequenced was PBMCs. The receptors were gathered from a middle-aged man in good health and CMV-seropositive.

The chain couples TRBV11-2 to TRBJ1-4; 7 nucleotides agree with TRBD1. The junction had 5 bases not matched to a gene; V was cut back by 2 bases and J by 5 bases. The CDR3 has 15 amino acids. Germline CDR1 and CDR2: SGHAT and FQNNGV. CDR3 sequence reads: CASSLTGTANEKLFF. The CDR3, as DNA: TGTGCCAGCAGCTTAACCGGGACAGCCAATGAAAAACTGTTTTTT.

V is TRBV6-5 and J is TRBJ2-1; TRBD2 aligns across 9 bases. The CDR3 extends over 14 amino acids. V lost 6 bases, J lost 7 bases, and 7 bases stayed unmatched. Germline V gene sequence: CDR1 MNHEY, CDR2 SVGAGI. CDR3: CASRAASGVNEQFF. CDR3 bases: TGTGCCAGCAGGGCGGCTAGCGGGGTAAATGAGCAGTTCTTC.

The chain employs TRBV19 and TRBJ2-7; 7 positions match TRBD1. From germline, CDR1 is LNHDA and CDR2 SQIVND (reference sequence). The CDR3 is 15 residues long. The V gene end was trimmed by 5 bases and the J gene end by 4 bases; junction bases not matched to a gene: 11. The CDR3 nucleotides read TGTGCCAGTAGTGTAACCCGGGACAGCTATTACGAGCAGTACTTC. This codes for CASSVTRDSYYEQYF.

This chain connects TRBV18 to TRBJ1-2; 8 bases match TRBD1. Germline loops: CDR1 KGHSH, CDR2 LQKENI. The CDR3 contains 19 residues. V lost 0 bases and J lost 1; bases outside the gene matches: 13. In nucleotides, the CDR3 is TGTGCCAGCTCACCACCATCCAGGGGGCATCTCACCATTAACTATGGCTACACCTTC. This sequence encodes CASSPPSRGHLTINYGYTF. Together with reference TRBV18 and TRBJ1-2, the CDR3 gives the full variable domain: NAGVMQNPRHLVRRRGQEARLRCSPMKGHSHVYWYRQLPEEGLKFMVYLQKENIIDESGMPKERFSAEFPKEGPSILRIQQVVRGDSAAYFCASSPPSRGHLTINYGYTFGSGTRLTVV.

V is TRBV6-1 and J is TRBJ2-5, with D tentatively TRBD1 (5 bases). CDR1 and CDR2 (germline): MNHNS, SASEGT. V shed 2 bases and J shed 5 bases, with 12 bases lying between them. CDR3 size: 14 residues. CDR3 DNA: TGTGCCAGCAGTGAACTGGGGCTATGGGAGACCCAGTACTTC. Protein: CASSELGLWETQYF.

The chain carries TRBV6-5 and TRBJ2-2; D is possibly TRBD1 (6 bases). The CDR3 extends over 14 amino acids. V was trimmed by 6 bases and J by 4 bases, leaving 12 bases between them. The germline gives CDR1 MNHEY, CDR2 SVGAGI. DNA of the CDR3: TGTGCCAGCAGCGAGACAGGACCCACCGGGGAGCTGTTTTTT. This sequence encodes CASSETGPTGELFF.

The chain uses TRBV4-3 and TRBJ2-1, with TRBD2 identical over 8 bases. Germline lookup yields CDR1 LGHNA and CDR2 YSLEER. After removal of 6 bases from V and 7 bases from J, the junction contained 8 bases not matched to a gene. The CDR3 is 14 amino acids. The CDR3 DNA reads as TGCGCCAGCAGTAAGCGGGGGTTTCTGAATGAGCAGTTCTTC. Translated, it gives CASSKRGFLNEQFF.

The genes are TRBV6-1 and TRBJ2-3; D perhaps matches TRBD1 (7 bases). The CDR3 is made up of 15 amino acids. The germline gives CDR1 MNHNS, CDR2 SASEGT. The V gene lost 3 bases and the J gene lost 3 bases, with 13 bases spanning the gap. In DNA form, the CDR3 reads TGTGCCAGCAGTGAGTTCAGGGGGGAGACAGATACGCAGTATTTT. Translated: CASSEFRGETDTQYF.

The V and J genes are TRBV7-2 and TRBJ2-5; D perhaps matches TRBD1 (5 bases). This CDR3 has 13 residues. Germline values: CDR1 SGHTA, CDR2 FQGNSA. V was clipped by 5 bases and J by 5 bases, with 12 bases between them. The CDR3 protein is CASSQGARETQYF. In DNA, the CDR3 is TGTGCCAGCAGCCAAGGGGCACGGGAGACCCAGTACTTC. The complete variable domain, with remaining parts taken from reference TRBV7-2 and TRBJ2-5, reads GAGVSQSPSNKVTEKGKDVELRCDPISGHTALYWYRQSLGQGLEFLIYFQGNSAPDKSGLPSDRFSAERTGGSVSTLTIQRTQQEDSAVYLCASSQGARETQYFGPGTRLLVL.

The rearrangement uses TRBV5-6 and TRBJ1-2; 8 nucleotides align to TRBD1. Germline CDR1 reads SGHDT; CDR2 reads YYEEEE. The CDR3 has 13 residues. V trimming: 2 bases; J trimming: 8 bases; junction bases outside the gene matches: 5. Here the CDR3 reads CASSLQGVEGYTF. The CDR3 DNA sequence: TGTGCCAGCAGCTTACAGGGGGTGGAGGGCTACACCTTC.

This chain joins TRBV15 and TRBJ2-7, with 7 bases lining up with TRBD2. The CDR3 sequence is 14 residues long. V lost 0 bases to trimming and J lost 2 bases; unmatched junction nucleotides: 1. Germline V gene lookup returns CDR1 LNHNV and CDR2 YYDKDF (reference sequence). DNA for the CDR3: TGTGCCACCAGCAGAGATCGGGGGGCCTACGAGCAGTACTTC. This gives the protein CATSRDRGAYEQYF. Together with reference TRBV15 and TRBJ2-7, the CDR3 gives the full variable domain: DAMVIQNPRYQVTQFGKPVTLSCSQTLNHNVMYWYQQKSSQAPKLLFHYYDKDFNNEADTPDNFQSRRPNTSFCFLDIRSPGLGDTAMYLCATSRDRGAYEQYFGPGTRLTVT.

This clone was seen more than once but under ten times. In nucleotides, the CDR3 is TGTGCCAGCAGCAGGGGAAACGATGGGTTCTACGAGCAGTACTTC. It encodes CASSRGNDGFYEQYF. The chain recombines TRBV4-2 with TRBJ2-5; possible D gene TRBD1, 5 bases. The J call is in doubt because the DNA end fits TRBJ2-7 better. Per germline, CDR1 LGHNA and CDR2 YNFKEQ. The CDR3 sequence is 15 residues long.

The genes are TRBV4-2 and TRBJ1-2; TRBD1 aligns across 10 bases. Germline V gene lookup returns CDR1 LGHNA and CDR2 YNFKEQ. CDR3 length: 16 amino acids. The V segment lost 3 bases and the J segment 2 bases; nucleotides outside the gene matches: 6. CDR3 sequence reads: CASSHKTGGDNYGYTF. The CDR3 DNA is TGTGCCAGCAGCCACAAGACAGGGGGCGACAACTATGGCTACACCTTC.

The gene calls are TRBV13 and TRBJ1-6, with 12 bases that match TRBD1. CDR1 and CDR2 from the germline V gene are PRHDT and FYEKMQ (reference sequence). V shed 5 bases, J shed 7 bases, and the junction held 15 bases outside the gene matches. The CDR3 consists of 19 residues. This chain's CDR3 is CASSNNGTGGRSPNSPLHF. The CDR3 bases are TGTGCCAGCAGCAACAACGGGACAGGGGGCCGAAGTCCAAATTCACCCCTCCACTTT.

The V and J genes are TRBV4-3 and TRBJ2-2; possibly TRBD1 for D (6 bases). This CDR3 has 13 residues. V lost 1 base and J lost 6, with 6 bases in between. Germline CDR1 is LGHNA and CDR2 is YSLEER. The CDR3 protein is CASSQGQAGELFF. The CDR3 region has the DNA TGCGCCAGCAGCCAAGGACAGGCCGGGGAGCTGTTTTTT.

The CDR3: CSVELGNRGYEQYF. DNA for the CDR3: TGCAGCGTTGAATTGGGGAACAGGGGGTACGAGCAGTACTTC. The chain couples TRBV29-1 to TRBJ2-7; 8 positions match TRBD1. The germline V gene encodes CDR1 SQVTM and CDR2 ANQGSEA. V shed 2 bases, J shed 4 bases, and the junction held 7 bases outside the gene matches. The CDR3 runs to 14 residues.

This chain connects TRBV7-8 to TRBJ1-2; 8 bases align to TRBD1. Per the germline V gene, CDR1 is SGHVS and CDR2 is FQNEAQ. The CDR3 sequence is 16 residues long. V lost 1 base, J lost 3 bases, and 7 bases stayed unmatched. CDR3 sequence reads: CASSLVGGQAHYGYTF. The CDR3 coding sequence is TGTGCCAGCAGCTTAGTAGGGGGACAGGCGCACTATGGCTACACCTTC.

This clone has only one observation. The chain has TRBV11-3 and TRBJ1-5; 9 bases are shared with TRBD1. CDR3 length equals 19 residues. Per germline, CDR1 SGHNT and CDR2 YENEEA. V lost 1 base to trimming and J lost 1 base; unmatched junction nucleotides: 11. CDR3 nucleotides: TGTGCCAGCAGCTTAGGGAGGGAAAATGGGACAGGGAGCAATCAGCCCCAGCATTTT. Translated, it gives CASSLGRENGTGSNQPQHF. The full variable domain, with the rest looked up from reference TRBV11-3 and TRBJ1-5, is EAGVVQSPRYKIIEKKQPVAFWCNPISGHNTLYWYLQNLGQGPELLIRYENEEAVDDSQLPKDRFSAERLKGVDSTLKIQPAELGDSAVYLCASSLGRENGTGSNQPQHFGDGTRLSIL.

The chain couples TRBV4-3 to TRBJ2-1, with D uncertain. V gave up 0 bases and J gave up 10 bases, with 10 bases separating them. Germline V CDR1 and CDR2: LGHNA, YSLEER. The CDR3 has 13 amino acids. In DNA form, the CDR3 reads TGCGCCAGCAGCCAAGAGCGGCGACCAGAGCAGTTCTTC. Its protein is CASSQERRPEQFF.

The CDR3: CASSWGTGGVYTEAFF. The CDR3 bases are TGCGCCAGCAGCTGGGGGACAGGGGGCGTGTACACTGAAGCTTTCTTT. The chain couples TRBV5-1 to TRBJ1-1, with TRBD1 identical over 12 bases. The trim removed 3 bases at V and 3 bases at J, leaving 6 bases unmatched. The CDR3 has 16 amino acids. In germline, CDR1 is SGHRS, CDR2 YFSETQ.

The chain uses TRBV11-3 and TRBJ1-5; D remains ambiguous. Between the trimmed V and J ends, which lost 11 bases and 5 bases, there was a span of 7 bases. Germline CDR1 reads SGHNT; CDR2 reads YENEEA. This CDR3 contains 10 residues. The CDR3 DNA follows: TGTGCCTCGACTTATCAGCCCCAGCATTTT. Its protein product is CASTYQPQHF.

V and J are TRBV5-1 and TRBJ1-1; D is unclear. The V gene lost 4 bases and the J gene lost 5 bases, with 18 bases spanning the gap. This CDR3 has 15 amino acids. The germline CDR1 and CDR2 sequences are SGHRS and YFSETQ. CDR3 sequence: CASSPPGRVKTEAFF. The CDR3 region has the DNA TGCGCCAGCAGCCCCCCGGGGAGGGTTAAAACTGAAGCTTTCTTT.

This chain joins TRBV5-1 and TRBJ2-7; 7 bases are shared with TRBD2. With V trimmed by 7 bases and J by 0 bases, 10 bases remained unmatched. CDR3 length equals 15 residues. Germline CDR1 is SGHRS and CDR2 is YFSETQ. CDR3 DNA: TGCGCCAGCCTTTTACGCGGGGGTAGCTCCTACGAGCAGTACTTC. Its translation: CASLLRGGSSYEQYF.

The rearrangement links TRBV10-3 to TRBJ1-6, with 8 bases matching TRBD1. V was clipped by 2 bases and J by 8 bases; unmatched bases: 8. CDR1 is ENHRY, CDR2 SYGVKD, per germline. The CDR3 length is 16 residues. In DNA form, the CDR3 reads TGTGCCATCAGTGAGCAGGGGGCGCGTGGGGATTCACCCCTCCACTTT. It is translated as CAISEQGARGDSPLHF.

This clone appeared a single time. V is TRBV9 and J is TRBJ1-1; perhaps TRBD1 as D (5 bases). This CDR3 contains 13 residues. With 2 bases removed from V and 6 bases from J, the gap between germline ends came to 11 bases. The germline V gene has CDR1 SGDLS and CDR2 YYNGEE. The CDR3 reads CASSVGGEAEAFF. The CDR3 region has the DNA TGTGCCAGCAGCGTCGGGGGGGAGGCTGAAGCTTTCTTT.